A single sample gave rise to the 21 T cell receptor beta chains below, sequenced in a study of PD-L1 blockade in urothelial cancer. Here immunoSEQ multiplex PCR was the method, and the copy in TCRdb shows in-frame clones only, minus some. The sample shows 20,000 to 25,000 clones, 90% of them seen only once. The starting material was PBMCs, obtained around atezolizumab (anti-PD-L1) treatment. Receptor source: a woman in her sixties with urothelial cancer.

A single count supports this clone. The chain has TRBV5-1 and TRBJ2-5; 8 bases line up with TRBD2. Germline assignment: CDR1 SGHRS and CDR2 YFSETQ. With V trimmed by 4 bases and J by 3 bases, 5 bases remained unmatched. CDR3 length: 14 amino acids. The CDR3: CASSMWTSKETQYF. In nucleotides, the CDR3 is TGCGCCAGCAGCATGTGGACTAGCAAAGAGACCCAGTACTTC.

J is TRBJ2-3 and V is TRBV7-6; TRBD2 agrees at 7 bases. V gave up 1 base and J gave up 6 bases; unmatched junction bases: 4. The germline CDR1 and CDR2 sequences are SGHVS and FNYEAQ. The CDR3 contains 14 residues. CDR3 sequence: CASSLGGSRDTQYF. DNA for the CDR3: TGTGCCAGCAGCTTAGGCGGGAGTCGGGATACGCAGTATTTT.

The V call is TRBV18, the J call TRBJ1-1; 7 bases are shared with TRBD1. This CDR3 comprises 14 residues. Germline V lookup: CDR1 KGHSH, CDR2 LQKENI. V lost 6 bases to trimming and J lost 2 bases; unmatched junction nucleotides: 6. CDR3 coding DNA: TGTGCCAGCTCGGCGGGACAGAGAAACACTGAAGCTTTCTTT. Encoded protein: CASSAGQRNTEAFF.

This clone was found a few times. The chain combines TRBV28 with TRBJ2-1, with D possibly being TRBD2 (6 bases). Germline V gives CDR1 MDHEN, CDR2 SYDVKM. The CDR3 spans 16 residues. The ends were cut back, 2 bases at V and 0 bases at J, with 11 bases in the middle. The DNA of the CDR3 is TGTGCCAGCAGTTTACTAGCGACCGGCTCCTACAATGAGCAGTTCTTC. Protein: CASSLLATGSYNEQFF.

This sequence joins TRBV27 and TRBJ2-7; 8 nucleotides agree with TRBD1. Losses at the gene ends were 4 bases for V and 6 bases for J; bases not matched to a gene: 11. Germline assignment: CDR1 MNHEY and CDR2 SMNVEV (reference sequence). This CDR3 region has 15 residues. The CDR3 spells CASSSLDRELSEQYF. DNA of the CDR3: TGTGCCAGCAGTTCCCTGGACAGGGAACTGAGCGAGCAGTACTTC.

For the CDR3, the DNA is TGTGCCAGCAGTTTATCGGGGGGGTATGGCTACACCTTC. It specifies CASSLSGGYGYTF. The chain has TRBV27 and TRBJ1-2; D is possibly TRBD1 (5 bases). CDR3 length: 13 amino acids. CDR1 and CDR2 (germline): MNHEY, SMNVEV (reference sequence). V was pared by 0 bases and J by 5 bases, with 7 bases between.

The V gene is TRBV28, the J gene TRBJ2-1, with D maybe TRBD2 (6 bases). With 2 bases removed from V and 2 bases from J, the gap between germline ends came to 19 bases. CDR3 size: 18 residues. The V gene's germline CDR1 is MDHEN and CDR2 SYDVKM. DNA for the CDR3: TGTGCCAGCAGTTTACCCTGGTTGGCGGGAAGTCCCTACAATGAGCAGTTCTTC. This translates into CASSLPWLAGSPYNEQFF.

This clone showed up just once. V is TRBV28 and J is TRBJ2-7; 8 bases are shared with TRBD2. The germline CDR1 and CDR2 sequences are MDHEN and SYDVKM. The CDR3 runs to 16 residues. V trimming: 6 bases; J trimming: 2 bases; junction bases outside the gene matches: 12. Here the CDR3 reads CASSLKVGTRAYEQYF. CDR3 bases: TGTGCCAGCAGCCTGAAGGTAGGGACTAGAGCCTACGAGCAGTACTTC.

The chain uses TRBV5-1 and TRBJ2-6; the D is unclear. The CDR3 sequence is 17 residues long. Trimming removed 1 base from V and 0 bases from J, with 11 bases in between. Germline lookup yields CDR1 SGHRS and CDR2 YFSETQ. CDR3 loop: CASSLPALSSGANVLTF. The CDR3 bases are TGCGCCAGCAGCTTGCCCGCTCTTAGCTCTGGGGCCAACGTCCTGACTTTC.

In nucleotides, the CDR3 is TGTGCCAGCAGCCAAGATTGGACAGCAACTAATGAAAAACTGTTTTTT. It encodes CASSQDWTATNEKLFF. The chain recombines TRBV4-2 with TRBJ1-4; D might be TRBD1 (6 bases). Trimming took off 0 bases at V and 0 bases at J, with 8 bases between the two ends. The CDR3 length is 16 residues. In germline, CDR1 is LGHNA, CDR2 YNFKEQ.

The chain links TRBV29-1 to TRBJ2-7, with 9 bases fitting TRBD2. Unmatched junction bases numbered 8, after V lost 8 bases and J lost 3 bases. CDR1 SQVTM and CDR2 ANQGSEA come from the germline V gene. The CDR3 loop spans 13 amino acids. The CDR3 sequence is CSIPGTSNYEQYF. The CDR3 DNA follows: TGCAGCATTCCCGGGACTAGCAACTACGAGCAGTACTTC.

The CDR3 loop reads CASSQTGTFSYEQYF. The CDR3 DNA sequence: TGTGCCAGCAGCCAAACCGGGACTTTCTCCTACGAGCAGTACTTC. The rearrangement links TRBV14 to TRBJ2-7, with D possibly TRBD2 on 6 matching bases. Trimming shortened V by 2 bases and J by 0 bases, and 11 bases separated the two germline ends. The germline V gene encodes CDR1 SGHDN and CDR2 FVKESK. The CDR3 consists of 15 residues.

The chain joins TRBV5-1 to TRBJ2-1; D remains ambiguous. The CDR3 loop spans 15 amino acids. Germline V lookup: CDR1 SGHRS, CDR2 YFSETQ. Trimming removed 0 bases at V and 5 bases at J, with 12 bases between. The CDR3 region has the DNA TGCGCCAGCAGCTTGGGACTCCTGAAAAACAATGAGCAGTTCTTC. As protein: CASSLGLLKNNEQFF.

The J gene is TRBJ1-2, the V gene TRBV18; D gene uncertain. The V end was cut by 5 bases, the J end by 8 bases, with 15 bases between. CDR3 length equals 13 residues. Germline CDR1 KGHSH, CDR2 LQKENI. The CDR3 reads CASSSPAREGYTF. The CDR3 DNA sequence: TGTGCCAGCTCAAGCCCGGCGCGGGAGGGCTACACCTTC.

The J gene is TRBJ2-3, the V gene TRBV15, with 7 nucleotides matching TRBD1. CDR1 is LNHNV and CDR2 is YYDKDF in the germline V gene (reference sequence). J lost 1 base, V lost 2 bases, and 3 bases had no gene match. The CDR3 spans 15 residues. Here the CDR3 reads CATSRRQGGTDTQYF. CDR3 coding DNA: TGTGCCACCAGCAGAAGACAGGGAGGCACAGATACGCAGTATTTT.

This chain connects TRBV25-1 to TRBJ2-7, with TRBD1 identical over 11 bases. CDR1 and CDR2 (germline): MGHDK, SYGVNS. With 4 bases clipped from V and 7 bases from J, the junction kept 6 bases outside the gene matches. The CDR3 contains 14 residues. CDR3 sequence: CASSVGQGAWEQYF. The CDR3 region has the DNA TGTGCCAGCAGTGTCGGACAGGGGGCGTGGGAGCAGTACTTC.

This clone was observed a handful of times. The chain joins TRBV18 to TRBJ2-7, with TRBD2 matching over 8 bases. CDR3 length: 15 amino acids. The germline V gene encodes CDR1 KGHSH and CDR2 LQKENI. The J segment lost 6 bases and the V segment lost 0 bases, leaving 7 bases of the junction unmatched. Here the CDR3 DNA reads TGTGCCAGCTCACCACCGGCCGGCGGGAGGCTCGAGCAGTACTTC. This codes for CASSPPAGGRLEQYF.

This chain links TRBV9 with TRBJ2-2; D is perhaps TRBD2 (6 bases). CDR1 is SGDLS, CDR2 YYNGEE, per germline. V lost 0 bases and J 4 bases, leaving 13 bases between the germline ends. This CDR3 is 16 amino acids long. For the CDR3, the DNA is TGTGCCAGCAGCGTAGTGAGCGGGTCTCCCACCGGGGAGCTGTTTTTT. It codes for CASSVVSGSPTGELFF.

The genes are TRBV14 and TRBJ2-4, with 15 bases matching TRBD2. J gave up 8 bases and V 4 bases, and 18 bases lay outside the gene matches. The CDR3 contains 20 residues. Per germline, CDR1 SGHDN and CDR2 FVKESK. The CDR3: CASSPTGLAGGPSPRDIQYF. CDR3 bases: TGTGCCAGCAGCCCAACCGGACTAGCGGGAGGGCCGTCACCCAGAGACATTCAGTACTTC.

V gene TRBV2 combines with J gene TRBJ2-7; tentatively, D is TRBD2 (5 bases). The CDR3 runs to 12 residues. Trimming stripped 7 bases from V and 3 bases from J, with 10 bases between. Germline loops: CDR1 SNHLY, CDR2 FYNNEI. As DNA, the CDR3 is TGTGCCAGCAACGGGGATCACTACGAGCAGTACTTC. Residues: CASNGDHYEQYF.

The V call is TRBV4-3, the J call TRBJ2-3; D ambiguous. CDR1 and CDR2 (germline): LGHNA, YSLEER. V was shortened by 1 base and J by 0 bases, with 11 bases between the two germline ends. The CDR3 runs 16 residues. CDR3 sequence (DNA): TGCGCCAGCAGCCAAGCTTTGGCGGCTAGCACAGATACGCAGTATTTT. Translated: CASSQALAASTDTQYF.